These 12 T cell receptor beta chains share one sample of origin, sequenced in a study of beta chain features in type 1 diabetes. Expressed TCRB transcripts were sequenced after all isolated RNA was converted to cDNA. Produced via immunoSEQ multiplex PCR; TCRdb's table is partial and in-frame only. In the table there are hundreds of thousands of clones, about 13% of which are singletons. Study findings and constraints: Moderate yet significant TCRB CDR3 shortening was seen in Type 1 diabetes patients in all four CD4+ subsets.

For these receptors, no antigen is known. Sequencing was done on a sample of naive CD4+ T cells from blood. These receptors were obtained from a man between 25 and 39 years old with type 1 diabetes.

The genes are TRBV18 and TRBJ1-1, with TRBD1 as a possible D gene (6 bases). V was pared by 6 bases and J by 5 bases, with 10 bases between. The CDR3 consists of 12 residues. In germline, CDR1 is KGHSH, CDR2 LQKENI. CDR3 sequence reads: CASSSRGTEAFF. Here the CDR3 DNA reads TGTGCCAGCTCCTCTAGGGGGACTGAAGCTTTCTTT.

This clone has a handful of counts. The chain recombines TRBV28 with TRBJ1-1; D is uncertain. Trimming took off 2 bases at V and 1 base at J, with 5 bases between the two ends. CDR3 length equals 13 residues. Per the germline V gene, CDR1 is MDHEN and CDR2 is SYDVKM. CDR3 sequence (DNA): TGTGCCAGCAGTTTAGGCTCGAACACTGAAGCTTTCTTT. Residues: CASSLGSNTEAFF.

The gene calls are TRBV4-2 and TRBJ2-3; D gene uncertain. In germline, CDR1 is LGHNA, CDR2 YNFKEQ. The ends were cut back, 5 bases at V and 6 bases at J, with 9 bases in the middle. This CDR3 has 12 residues. The CDR3 is CASSVHADTQYF. CDR3 bases: TGTGCCAGCAGCGTACACGCCGATACGCAGTATTTT.

The chain carries TRBV7-3 and TRBJ2-5, with 10 bases lining up with TRBD2. CDR3 length: 16 residues. V trimming: 3 bases; J trimming: 5 bases; junction bases outside the gene matches: 9. Germline lookup yields CDR1 SGHTA and CDR2 FQGTGA. As DNA, the CDR3 is TGTGCCAGCAGCTTTAGCGGGAGGCCCTCAAGGGAGACCCAGTACTTC. It yields the protein CASSFSGRPSRETQYF. Full variable domain (missing parts from reference TRBV7-3 and TRBJ2-5): GAGVSQTPSNKVTEKGKYVELRCDPISGHTALYWYRQSLGQGPEFLIYFQGTGAADDSGLPNDRFFAVRPEGSVSTLKIQRTERGDSAVYLCASSFSGRPSRETQYFGPGTRLLVL.

This chain uses TRBV6-5 with TRBJ2-1, with D possibly matching TRBD2 (5 bases). The germline V gene has CDR1 MNHEY and CDR2 SVGAGI. The CDR3 sequence is 12 residues long. Trimming removed 8 bases at V and 4 bases at J, with 9 bases between. CDR3 amino acids: CASGLAYNEQFF. CDR3 nucleotides: TGTGCCAGCGGGCTAGCTTACAATGAGCAGTTCTTC.

This clone was detected only a few times. The chain carries TRBV5-4 and TRBJ2-7, with a tentative D call TRBD2 (5 bases). Germline CDR1 and CDR2: SGHNT and YYREEE (reference sequence). This CDR3 region has 15 residues. The V gene lost 7 bases and the J gene lost 2 bases, with 19 bases spanning the gap. The CDR3 here is CASGPGRGNTYEQYF. The CDR3 nucleotides read TGTGCCAGCGGTCCCGGAAGAGGGAACACCTACGAGCAGTACTTC.

There are a few counts of this clone. The chain joins TRBV29-1 to TRBJ1-4; possibly TRBD1 for D (5 bases). This CDR3 region has 13 residues. Trimming took off 6 bases at V and 4 bases at J, with 12 bases between the two ends. The germline V gene has CDR1 SQVTM and CDR2 ANQGSEA. The chain's CDR3 is CSVRQNDNEKLFF. The CDR3, as DNA: TGCAGCGTGAGACAGAACGATAATGAAAAACTGTTTTTT.

V gene TRBV7-3 combines with J gene TRBJ2-1; D gene ambiguous. CDR3 length: 15 amino acids. Deletions cut 3 bases from V and 5 bases from J, with 14 bases between. Germline CDR1 SGHTA, CDR2 FQGTGA. CDR3 in amino acids: CASSLSSPRNNEQFF. The CDR3 DNA is TGTGCCAGCAGCTTGAGCTCTCCCAGGAACAATGAGCAGTTCTTC.

The chain employs TRBV19 and TRBJ2-1; TRBD2 is a possible D gene (7 bases). Germline lookup yields CDR1 LNHDA and CDR2 SQIVND (reference sequence). V dropped 3 bases and J dropped 5 bases, with 14 bases sitting between them. The CDR3 is 15 residues long. This CDR3 reads CASSIRTGGDNEQFF. In DNA, the CDR3 is TGTGCCAGTAGTATCCGGACGGGGGGCGACAATGAGCAGTTCTTC.

The J gene is TRBJ2-1, the V gene TRBV10-3, with TRBD2 matching over 7 bases. This CDR3 spans 13 amino acids. With V trimmed by 11 bases and J by 3 bases, 7 bases remained unmatched. Germline V gene sequence: CDR1 ENHRY, CDR2 SYGVKD. Here the CDR3 reads CASSTSVYNEQFF. Written as DNA, the CDR3 is TGTGCCTCTAGTACTAGCGTCTACAATGAGCAGTTCTTC.

This clone has just a few counts. The chain combines TRBV5-4 with TRBJ2-1; 8 bases line up with TRBD2. The germline CDR1 and CDR2 sequences are SGHNT and YYREEE (reference sequence). Unmatched junction bases numbered 2, after V lost 4 bases and J lost 2 bases. The CDR3 has 14 amino acids. The CDR3 coding sequence is TGTGCCAGCAGCGAGACTAGCGCCTACAATGAGCAGTTCTTC. Encoded protein: CASSETSAYNEQFF. Variable domain in full (rest from reference TRBV5-4 and TRBJ2-1): ETGVTQSPTHLIKTRGQQVTLRCSSQSGHNTVSWYQQALGQGPQFIFQYYREEENGRGNFPPRFSGLQFPNYSSELNVNALELDDSALYLCASSETSAYNEQFFGPGTRLTVL.

The genes are TRBV5-1 and TRBJ2-5, with 9 bases aligning to TRBD2. The CDR3 runs 16 residues. Germline V gene lookup returns CDR1 SGHRS and CDR2 YFSETQ. With V trimmed by 3 bases and J by 4 bases, 10 bases remained unmatched. The CDR3 coding sequence is TGCGCCAGCAGCTCAGGGGTAGCGGGAGACGGAGAGACCCAGTACTTC. It codes for CASSSGVAGDGETQYF. The full variable domain, with the rest looked up from reference TRBV5-1 and TRBJ2-5, is KAGVTQTPRYLIKTRGQQVTLSCSPISGHRSVSWYQQTPGQGLQFLFEYFSETQRNKGNFPGRFSGRQFSNSRSEMNVSTLELGDSALYLCASSSGVAGDGETQYFGPGTRLLVL.